This T cell receptor beta chain stems from a study of shared clonotypes between healthy human individuals. The assay was immunoSEQ multiplex PCR, and TCRdb's table has in-frame clones only and misses some. Here the sample spans approximately 1,500,000 clones, 98% being singletons. The CDR3 has 14 residues. V gene TRBV7-5 combines with J gene TRBJ1-5. TRBV7-5 is marked as a pseudogene. Sequenced input: naive CD4+ T cells sorted from blood. This sample's subset: CD45RA+ positively selected. The clonotype comes from a young man in good health. The CDR3 bases are TGTGCCAGAAGCCGGTTGGCAAACAATCAGCCCCAGCATTTT. Its protein is CARSRLANNQPQHF.